This T cell receptor beta chain emerged from a study of blood T cell repertoires in COVID-19. Study as a whole: Samples of COVID-19 (acute and convalescent) were obtained from the United States, Italy and Spain. T cells, B-cell-depleted T cells, or PBMCs supplied cDNA or gDNA.

CDR3 size: 12 residues. The germline V gene encodes CDR1 ENHRY and CDR2 SYGVKD. Trimming cost V 6 bases and J 8 bases, with 11 bases left between them. Under the authors' procedure: Amplification of reference gene primers provided the estimated nucleated cell counts. TCRdb keeps only in-frame clones here, not all; method: immunoSEQ multiplex PCR. V and J calls and clone size follow that table, whereas D and trimming were derived from the DNA. Here the sample spans roughly 240,000 clones, 86% being singletons. The TCR comes from a man aged 18 to 35 with active or convalescent COVID-19. The sample consisted of peripheral blood. The rearrangement joins TRBV10-3 to TRBJ2-1; D perhaps matches TRBD1 (5 bases). CDR3 amino acids: CAISPQGHEQFF. CDR3 nucleotide sequence: TGTGCCATCAGCCCCCAGGGCCATGAGCAGTTCTTC.